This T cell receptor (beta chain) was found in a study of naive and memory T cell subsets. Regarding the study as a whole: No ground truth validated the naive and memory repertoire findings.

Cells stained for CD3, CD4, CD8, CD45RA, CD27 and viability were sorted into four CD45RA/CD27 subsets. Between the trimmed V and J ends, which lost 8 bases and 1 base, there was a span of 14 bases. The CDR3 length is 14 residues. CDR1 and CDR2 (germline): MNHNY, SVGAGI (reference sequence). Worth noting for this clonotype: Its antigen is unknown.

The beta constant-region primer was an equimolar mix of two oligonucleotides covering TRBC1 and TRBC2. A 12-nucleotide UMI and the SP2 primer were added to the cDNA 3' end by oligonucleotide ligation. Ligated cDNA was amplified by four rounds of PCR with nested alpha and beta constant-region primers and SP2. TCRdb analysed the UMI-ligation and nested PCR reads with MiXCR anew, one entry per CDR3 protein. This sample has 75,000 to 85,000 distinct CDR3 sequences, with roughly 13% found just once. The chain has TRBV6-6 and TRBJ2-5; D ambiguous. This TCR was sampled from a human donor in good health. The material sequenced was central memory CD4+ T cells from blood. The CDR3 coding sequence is TGTGCCAGCGGTAAAGGGTCCGGCCAAGAGACCCAGTACTTC. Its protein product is CASGKGSGQETQYF.